Sequencing of this T cell receptor beta chain was carried out in a study of identifying expanded T cells in peripheral blood. General study findings and limits: Over approximately two and four weeks, about 16 and 19 clones changed, versus 1.2 between replicates.

This CDR3 comprises 15 residues. V gave up 8 bases and J gave up 5 bases, with 21 bases separating them. Germline V gives CDR1 LNHDA, CDR2 SQIVND (reference sequence). Method: immunoSEQ multiplex PCR; TCRdb's copy keeps in-frame clones and lacks some. The data hold about 58,000 clones, with around 83% observed a single time. Collection occurred without any documented infections or immune events in donors. Remarks on this clone: Its antigen remains unidentified.

The V and J genes are TRBV19 and TRBJ1-1; D perhaps matches TRBD1 (6 bases). Input material: blood. The source is a person between 18 and 70 years old in good health. Here the CDR3 DNA reads TGTGCCAGTTACTCGGACCGTAGAACAGGGACTGAAGCTTTCTTT. It codes for CASYSDRRTGTEAFF. The full variable domain, with the rest looked up from reference TRBV19 and TRBJ1-1, is DGGITQSPKYLFRKEGQNVTLSCEQNLNHDAMYWYRQDPGQGLRLIYYSQIVNDFQKGDIAEGYSVSREKKESFPLTVTSAQKNPTAFYLCASYSDRRTGTEAFFGQGTRLTVV.